This T cell receptor (beta chain) is from a study of long-term antiretroviral therapy in people with HIV. Whole-study findings and limits: Within the repertoire, clones expanded before ART were dominant at all time points.

Version v3.0 of the immunoSEQ assay was performed at survey level. Measured with immunoSEQ multiplex PCR; TCRdb has only the in-frame clones, and not every one. The sample yields 30,000 to 40,000 clones, 75% to 90% seen once. As for this clone: Its antigen is unknown.

Per germline, CDR1 SGHDN and CDR2 FVKESK. V lost 3 bases to trimming and J lost 3 bases; unmatched junction nucleotides: 8. The CDR3 has 16 amino acids. The sequenced sample was unsorted PBMCs, obtained just before starting antiretroviral therapy. The source is a woman under 30 with HIV. The rearrangement joins TRBV14 to TRBJ2-5; 9 nucleotides match TRBD1. The CDR3 nucleotides are TGTGCCAGCAGCCACCTACCGGGACAGGGAAAAGAGACCCAGTACTTC. Residues: CASSHLPGQGKETQYF.